The 10 T cell receptor beta chains given below trace back to one sample, sequenced in a study of cytomegalovirus exposure and HLA in healthy donors. The PCR ran on 60 Vbeta and 13 Jbeta primers. Repertoires were generated with immunoSEQ multiplex PCR, while TCRdb's copy carries only in-frame clones and drops some. The sample shows approximately 160,000 clones, more than 60% of them seen only once. Sequenced material: PBMCs. The receptors originated from a male donor in good health and CMV-seronegative.

This clone has only one observation. The rearrangement uses TRBV5-6 and TRBJ1-2; 8 bases fit TRBD1. CDR3 length equals 15 residues. V shed 4 bases and J 7 bases; nucleotides not matched to a gene: 12. From germline, CDR1 is SGHDT and CDR2 YYEEEE. CDR3 DNA sequence: TGTGCCAGCAGCCTACTAGGGACAGGTGGGGGTGGCTACACCTTC. Translation gives CASSLLGTGGGGYTF.

The chain uses TRBV18 and TRBJ2-7, with D possibly being TRBD1 (5 bases). CDR1 KGHSH and CDR2 LQKENI come from the germline V gene. The CDR3 contains 12 residues. The V gene lost 6 bases and the J gene lost 4 bases, with 10 bases spanning the gap. CDR3 sequence: CASSRVAYEQYF. Here the CDR3 DNA reads TGTGCCAGCTCCAGGGTGGCATACGAGCAGTACTTC.

This sequence joins TRBV12-5 and TRBJ1-5; the match to TRBD1 covers 8 bases. The germline CDR1 and CDR2 sequences are LGHNT and FRNRAP. The junction had 6 bases not matched to a gene; V was cut back by 3 bases and J by 5 bases. CDR3 length equals 15 residues. CDR3: CASGLPGQGDQPQHF. DNA for the CDR3: TGTGCTAGTGGTTTACCCGGACAGGGTGATCAGCCCCAGCATTTT. Supplemented by reference TRBV12-5 and TRBJ1-5, the full variable domain reads DARVTQTPRHKVTEMGQEVTMRCQPILGHNTVFWYRQTMMQGLELLAYFRNRAPLDDSGMPKDRFSAEMPDATLATLKIQPSEPRDSAVYFCASGLPGQGDQPQHFGDGTRLSIL.

The chain employs TRBV29-1 and TRBJ2-7; 9 positions agree with TRBD1. The J segment lost 1 base and the V segment lost 4 bases, leaving 5 bases of the junction unmatched. CDR1 and CDR2 (germline): SQVTM, ANQGSEA. The CDR3 contains 14 residues. The DNA of the CDR3 is TGCAGCGTTGGGACAGGGGCGGAATCCTACGAGCAGTACTTC. Translating it yields CSVGTGAESYEQYF.

This chain uses TRBV2 with TRBJ1-2, with 7 bases that match TRBD1. The CDR3 is 14 amino acids. The V gene's germline CDR1 is SNHLY and CDR2 FYNNEI. Germline trimming cut 5 bases from V and 4 bases from J; bases unmatched to any gene: 7. Written as DNA, the CDR3 is TGTGCCAGCAGTCGGGAGGGGGACAGCTATGGCTACACCTTC. It specifies CASSREGDSYGYTF.

In its sample, this clone was seen a few times. The genes are TRBV15 and TRBJ1-3; maybe TRBD1 (6 bases). Trimming removed 0 bases from V and 10 bases from J, with 13 bases in between. CDR1 is LNHNV, CDR2 YYDKDF, per germline (reference sequence). This CDR3 is 14 amino acids long. Here the CDR3 reads CATSRDRGAGTIYF. The CDR3 nucleotides are TGTGCCACCAGCAGAGATCGGGGGGCGGGTACCATATATTTT. Drawing the rest from reference TRBV15 and TRBJ1-3, the complete variable domain is DAMVIQNPRYQVTQFGKPVTLSCSQTLNHNVMYWYQQKSSQAPKLLFHYYDKDFNNEADTPDNFQSRRPNTSFCFLDIRSPGLGDTAMYLCATSRDRGAGTIYFGEGSWLTVV.

J is TRBJ2-7 and V is TRBV6-5; 7 positions match TRBD1. From germline, CDR1 is MNHEY and CDR2 SVGAGI. The CDR3 covers 14 residues. With V trimmed by 6 bases and J by 5 bases, 10 bases remained unmatched. CDR3 protein: CASSLRTGRNEQYF. DNA of the CDR3: TGTGCCAGCAGCCTAAGGACAGGTCGAAACGAGCAGTACTTC.

The V gene is TRBV7-2, the J gene TRBJ1-2; TRBD1 is a possible D gene (6 bases). CDR1 is SGHTA, CDR2 FQGNSA, per germline. V dropped 5 bases and J dropped 3 bases, with 16 bases sitting between them. The CDR3 contains 15 residues. The CDR3 DNA is TGTGCCAGCAGCGCATACAGGGTAATGGACTATGGCTACACCTTC. Its protein is CASSAYRVMDYGYTF.

The chain employs TRBV5-1 and TRBJ2-7; 9 bases are shared with TRBD2. Germline trimming cut 0 bases from V and 5 bases from J; bases unmatched to any gene: 3. Germline values: CDR1 SGHRS, CDR2 YFSETQ. The CDR3 length is 14 residues. CDR3 coding DNA: TGCGCCAGCAGCTTGGGTAGCGGGAGCGACGAGCAGTACTTC. Amino acid sequence: CASSLGSGSDEQYF. The full variable domain, completed using reference TRBV5-1 and TRBJ2-7, is KAGVTQTPRYLIKTRGQQVTLSCSPISGHRSVSWYQQTPGQGLQFLFEYFSETQRNKGNFPGRFSGRQFSNSRSEMNVSTLELGDSALYLCASSLGSGSDEQYFGPGTRLTVT.

The V gene is TRBV9, the J gene TRBJ2-7; D is possibly TRBD2 (5 bases). CDR1 and CDR2 from the germline V gene are SGDLS and YYNGEE. V was pared by 4 bases and J by 6 bases, with 17 bases between. The CDR3 is 14 amino acids. CDR3 in amino acids: CASSLGLGYSEQYF. The CDR3 DNA follows: TGTGCCAGCAGCCTCGGACTGGGTTACTCCGAGCAGTACTTC.